The clone carrying this T cell receptor beta chain was detected only a few times. Its cognate antigen is unknown. TCRdb recomputed calls from the 5' RACE reads with MiXCR, one row per CDR3 protein. Found here are around 330,000 distinct CDR3 sequences, around a tenth of them singletons; the top ten hold roughly 9.1%. The data were taken from a study of CD8 T cells in ankylosing spondylitis. Broader study findings: Disease-associated clones were reportedly significantly overrepresented in matched ankylosing spondylitis synovial fluid. Typical of ankylosing spondylitis blood, it appeared, was a TCR beta motif of under 10 highly homologous variants. Peripheral blood samples showed relatively rare disease-linked clones, and these clones were CD8+.

From germline, CDR1 is SGHRS and CDR2 YFSETQ. This CDR3 has 15 amino acids. The ends were cut back, 1 base at V and 5 bases at J, with 13 bases in the middle. The chain couples TRBV5-1 to TRBJ2-1; TRBD2 is a possible D gene (6 bases). Input material: blood, either unsorted or a sorted T cell fraction (not recorded which). This TCR was sampled from a female donor with ankylosing spondylitis or in good health (not recorded which). CDR3 sequence: CASSLILAANNEQFF. CDR3 sequence (DNA): TGCGCCAGCAGCTTGATACTAGCAGCCAACAATGAGCAGTTCTTC. The full variable domain, rest sourced from reference TRBV5-1 and TRBJ2-1, is KAGVTQTPRYLIKTRGQQVTLSCSPISGHRSVSWYQQTPGQGLQFLFEYFSETQRNKGNFPGRFSGRQFSNSRSEMNVSTLELGDSALYLCASSLILAANNEQFFGPGTRLTVL.